The next 8 T cell receptor beta chains were all read from a single sample in a study of blood T cells in healthy people across ages. A second PCR of 7 to 11 cycles used a sample-barcoded 5' primer and a J-beta primer mix. MiXCR, run by TCRdb on the 5' RACE reads, gives a single entry per CDR3 protein. The sample has 1.5 million to 2 million distinct CDR3 sequences, about 28% seen once. Source material: blood. The receptors shown here come from a woman in her thirties in good health.

This clonotype was counted a few times. The chain recombines TRBV14 with TRBJ1-4; 8 positions match TRBD1. The CDR3 runs to 14 residues. With 3 bases clipped from V and 10 bases from J, the junction kept 7 bases outside the gene matches. Per germline, CDR1 SGHDN and CDR2 FVKESK. The CDR3 nucleotides read TGTGCCAGCAGCCAGAGGGGGACAGGTGCAAAACTGTTTTTT. It translates to CASSQRGTGAKLFF.

This clonotype was picked up a small number of times. This chain uses TRBV7-8 with TRBJ2-5, with D perhaps matching TRBD2 (5 bases). V lost 5 bases, J lost 3 bases, and 13 bases lay in between. This CDR3 has 14 residues. Germline assignment: CDR1 SGHVS and CDR2 FQNEAQ. The CDR3 spells CASSRYLAEETQYF. In DNA form, the CDR3 reads TGTGCCAGCAGCCGATACCTAGCTGAAGAGACCCAGTACTTC.

This chain uses TRBV11-2 with TRBJ2-3; D remains unclear. The length of the CDR3 is 12 residues. V was cut by 7 bases and J by 6 bases, with 11 bases left in between. CDR1 is SGHAT, CDR2 FQNNGV, per germline. CDR3 sequence reads: CASIKMGDTQYF. CDR3 DNA sequence: TGTGCCAGCATCAAAATGGGGGATACGCAGTATTTT.

As DNA, the CDR3 is TGTGCCAGCAGTAACTTTGGGCAGCTAGCCTACGAGCAGTACTTC. The encoded protein is CASSNFGQLAYEQYF. The gene calls are TRBV25-1 and TRBJ2-7; no reliable D call. The CDR3 is 15 residues long. The V gene lost 5 bases and the J gene lost 2 bases, with 16 bases spanning the gap. Per germline, CDR1 MGHDK and CDR2 SYGVNS.

J is TRBJ2-3 and V is TRBV10-1, with D unclear. There are 14 residues in the CDR3. Germline loops: CDR1 WNHNN, CDR2 SYGVQD (reference sequence). Deletions cut 3 bases from V and 2 bases from J, with 9 bases between. CDR3 protein: CASSDIGNTDTQYF. The CDR3 nucleotides read TGCGCCAGCAGTGATATAGGGAACACAGATACGCAGTATTTT.

This clonotype was counted only a few times. The chain links TRBV24-1 to TRBJ2-1, with TRBD1 as a possible D gene (5 bases). Per the germline V gene, CDR1 is KGHDR and CDR2 is SFDVKD. Trimming took 6 bases from V and 3 from J, leaving 14 bases between them. CDR3 length: 15 amino acids. The CDR3 nucleotides read TGTGCCACCAGTACTACAGGATTAGGCTACAATGAGCAGTTCTTC. This encodes CATSTTGLGYNEQFF.

The table lists this clonotype with a few counts. The genes are TRBV7-2 and TRBJ2-7; 10 nucleotides match TRBD1. CDR3 length: 12 amino acids. From germline, CDR1 is SGHTA and CDR2 FQGNSA. V lost 10 bases and J lost 3; bases outside the gene matches: 3. CDR3 loop: CATWTGGYEQYF. The CDR3 bases are TGTGCCACCTGGACAGGGGGCTACGAGCAGTACTTC. The entire variable domain, with the rest obtained from reference TRBV7-2 and TRBJ2-7, is as follows: GAGVSQSPSNKVTEKGKDVELRCDPISGHTALYWYRQSLGQGLEFLIYFQGNSAPDKSGLPSDRFSAERTGGSVSTLTIQRTQQEDSAVYLCATWTGGYEQYFGPGTRLTVT.

This clonotype was counted at least ten times. The chain has TRBV12-3 or TRBV12-4 and TRBJ1-6; no firm D call. CDR3 length: 12 residues. Trimming cost V 2 bases and J 9 bases, with 5 bases left between them. The DNA for the CDR3 is TGTGCCAGCAGTTTAAAAGGTTCACCCCTCCACTTT. Translating it yields CASSLKGSPLHF.